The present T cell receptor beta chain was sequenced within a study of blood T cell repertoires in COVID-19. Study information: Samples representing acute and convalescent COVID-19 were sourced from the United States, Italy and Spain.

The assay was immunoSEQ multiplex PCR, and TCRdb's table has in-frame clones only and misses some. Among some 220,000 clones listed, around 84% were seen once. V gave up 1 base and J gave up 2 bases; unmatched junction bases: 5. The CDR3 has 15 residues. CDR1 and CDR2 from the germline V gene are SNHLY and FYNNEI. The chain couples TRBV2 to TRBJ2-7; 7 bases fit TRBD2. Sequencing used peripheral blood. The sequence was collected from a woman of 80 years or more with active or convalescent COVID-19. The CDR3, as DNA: TGTGCCAGCAGTGAAGAGCGTCTAGCGGCCTACGAGCAGTACTTC. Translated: CASSEERLAAYEQYF.